Listed below are T cell receptor beta chains from one sample, sequenced in a study of blood T cell repertoires in COVID-19. The assay was immunoSEQ multiplex PCR, and TCRdb's table has in-frame clones only and misses some. The profile shows 150,000 to 200,000 clones, 70% to 90% of them singletons. Sequencing input: peripheral blood. These receptors were taken from a man aged 35-49 years with active or convalescent COVID-19. CDR3s include the opening cysteine and the closing phenylalanine or tryptophan. Fields, in order: V gene, J gene, CDR3 protein.

>TRBV28|TRBJ2-7
CASSPWTGDGAPKQYF
>TRBV7-9|TRBJ1-6
CASKGQNNSPLHF
>TRBV11-2|TRBJ2-1
CASSLGVGASYNEQFF
>TRBV2|TRBJ1-6
CASSQEGQGVQPLHF
>TRBV5-5|TRBJ1-3
CASSSTGVTDGNTIYF
>TRBV24-1|TRBJ1-1
CATSAIAGDRELMNTEAFF
>TRBV2|TRBJ1-2
CASSEVIRGNYGYTF
>TRBV4-3|TRBJ2-2
CASSIRTGDTGELFF
>TRBV2|TRBJ2-1
CASSGTSGSYNEQFF
>TRBV6-2/TRBV6-3|TRBJ2-7
CASSYSRGIEQYF
>TRBV7-2|TRBJ1-2
CASSPGTKRGYTF
>TRBV5-1|TRBJ1-5
CASSLDAGQPQHF
>TRBV4-3|TRBJ1-4
CASSQEPTTNEKLFF
>TRBV2|TRBJ2-1
CASSPRTALSGFF
>TRBV11-2|TRBJ1-2
CASSPQSGYGYTF
>TRBV12-3/TRBV12-4|TRBJ1-5
CASSPTGQPQHF
>TRBV4-1|TRBJ1-6
CASSQEEVSPSPLHF
>TRBV5-1|TRBJ1-5
CASSLRPVIDNNQPQHF
>TRBV2|TRBJ1-2
CASSLKTGEGYTF
>TRBV5-1|TRBJ2-5
CASSTGQGAAQETQYF
>TRBV21-1|TRBJ2-2
CASSKGQLTGELFF
>TRBV7-8|TRBJ1-1
CASSFPGGTEAFF
>TRBV28|TRBJ1-5
CASSLLRGSNQPQHF
>TRBV27|TRBJ2-3
CASKWGQGTDTQYF
>TRBV5-4|TRBJ1-1
CASRRQGGRFAEAFF
>TRBV2|TRBJ1-1
CASRAPTGVGTEAFF
>TRBV12-3/TRBV12-4|TRBJ1-2
CASSRQASYGYTF
>TRBV5-6|TRBJ1-2
CASSLARRGQVYGGYTF
>TRBV18|TRBJ2-5
CASSPFRDSRTQYF
>TRBV30|TRBJ2-5
CAWSVQGRTQYF
>TRBV11-2|TRBJ1-5
CASSLDRLSEPQHF
>TRBV28|TRBJ1-5
CASSLMSQINQPQHF
>TRBV11-2|TRBJ1-1
CASSRAIPQGARTEAFF
>TRBV5-6|TRBJ1-1
CASGRRAGWETEAFF
>TRBV5-5|TRBJ1-2
CASSLEQVGYTF
>TRBV5-4|TRBJ1-3
CASSWGQDSHTIYF
>TRBV10-3|TRBJ1-1
CAIDEQGGTEAFF
>TRBV30|TRBJ1-4
CAWSRDTSTNEKLFF
>TRBV28|TRBJ1-2
CASSLIPDYGYTF
>TRBV6-5|TRBJ2-1
CASSYRGRVGGEQFF
>TRBV7-9|TRBJ1-4
CASSLGGQANEKLFF
>TRBV6-1|TRBJ2-1
CASSEVAGGLDEQFF
>TRBV2|TRBJ1-6
CASLVVGLDNSPLHF
>TRBV9|TRBJ2-1
CASSGLAGDIDEQFF
>TRBV12-3/TRBV12-4|TRBJ1-2
CASSFGASNGYTF
>TRBV2|TRBJ1-3
CASRGVPGQGSSGNTIYF
>TRBV9|TRBJ1-5
CASSVRLRGSNQPQHF
>TRBV12-3/TRBV12-4|TRBJ1-2
CASSLLGGRGYTF
>TRBV2|TRBJ1-1
CASSDWSANTEAFF
>TRBV18|TRBJ1-5
CASSTYRQGSSQPQHF
>TRBV7-9|TRBJ1-3
CASSSGQGETGNTIYF
>TRBV30|TRBJ1-1
CAWSVGANTEAFF
>TRBV7-9|TRBJ1-1
CASSGQVNTEAFF
>TRBV3-1/TRBV3-2|TRBJ1-4
CASSRQDSNEKLFF
>TRBV6-5|TRBJ1-1
CASSYSDSPGTEAFF
>TRBV4-1|TRBJ2-1
CASSQGQGPYNEQFF
>TRBV4-1|TRBJ1-1
CASSQPATQGREPEAFF
>TRBV25-1|TRBJ1-2
CASSEYYETKDYGYTF
>TRBV6-5|TRBJ1-5
CASSYVAGATQPQHF